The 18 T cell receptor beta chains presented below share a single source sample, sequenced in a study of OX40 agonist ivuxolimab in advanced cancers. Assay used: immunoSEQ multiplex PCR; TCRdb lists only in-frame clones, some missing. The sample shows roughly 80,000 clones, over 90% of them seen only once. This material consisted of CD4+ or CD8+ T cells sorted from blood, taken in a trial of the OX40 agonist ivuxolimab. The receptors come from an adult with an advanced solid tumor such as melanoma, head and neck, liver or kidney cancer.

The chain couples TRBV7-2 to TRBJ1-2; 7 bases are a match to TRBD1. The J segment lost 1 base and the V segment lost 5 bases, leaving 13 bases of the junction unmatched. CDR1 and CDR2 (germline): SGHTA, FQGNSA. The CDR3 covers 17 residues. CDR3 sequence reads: CASSDRGGTVNNYGYTF. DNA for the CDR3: TGTGCCAGCAGCGATAGAGGAGGGACAGTAAATAACTATGGCTACACCTTC.

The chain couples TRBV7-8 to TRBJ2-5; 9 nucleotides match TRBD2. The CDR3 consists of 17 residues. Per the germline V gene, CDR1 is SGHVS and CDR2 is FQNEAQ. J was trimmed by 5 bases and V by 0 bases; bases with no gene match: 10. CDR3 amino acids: CASSLAFAGGPGETQYF. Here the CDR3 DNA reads TGTGCCAGCAGCTTAGCGTTTGCGGGAGGGCCTGGCGAGACCCAGTACTTC.

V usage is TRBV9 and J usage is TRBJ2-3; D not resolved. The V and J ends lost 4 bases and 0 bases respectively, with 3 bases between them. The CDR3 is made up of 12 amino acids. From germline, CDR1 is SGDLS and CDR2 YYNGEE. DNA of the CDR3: TGTGCCAGCAGCCCGAGCACAGATACGCAGTATTTT. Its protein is CASSPSTDTQYF.

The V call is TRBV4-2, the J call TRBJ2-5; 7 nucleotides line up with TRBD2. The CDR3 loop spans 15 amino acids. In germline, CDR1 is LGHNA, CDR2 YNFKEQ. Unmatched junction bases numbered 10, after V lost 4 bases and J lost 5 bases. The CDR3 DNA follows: TGTGCCAGCAGCCCCCGTGAGGGGCGGGAGGAGACCCAGTACTTC. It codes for CASSPREGREETQYF.

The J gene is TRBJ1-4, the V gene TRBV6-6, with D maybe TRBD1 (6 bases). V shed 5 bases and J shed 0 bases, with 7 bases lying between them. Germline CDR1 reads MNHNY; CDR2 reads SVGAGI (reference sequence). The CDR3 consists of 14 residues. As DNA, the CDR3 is TGTGCCAGCAGTAGGACAGCAACTAATGAAAAACTGTTTTTT. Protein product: CASSRTATNEKLFF.

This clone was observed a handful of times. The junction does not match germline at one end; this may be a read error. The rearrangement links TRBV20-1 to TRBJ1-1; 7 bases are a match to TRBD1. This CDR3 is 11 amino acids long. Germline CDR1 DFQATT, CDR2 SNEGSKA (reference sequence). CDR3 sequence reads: CSAIGDSRLCF. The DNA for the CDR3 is TGCAGTGCTATAGGGGACAGCCGGCTTTGTTTT.

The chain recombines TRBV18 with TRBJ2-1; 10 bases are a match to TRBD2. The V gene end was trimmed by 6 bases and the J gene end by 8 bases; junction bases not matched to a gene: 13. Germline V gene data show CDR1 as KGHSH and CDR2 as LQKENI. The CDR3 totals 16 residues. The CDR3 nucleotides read TGTGCCAGCTCTCCGAGCGGGAGGGCCTTAAGGGATGAGCAGTTCTTC. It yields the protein CASSPSGRALRDEQFF.

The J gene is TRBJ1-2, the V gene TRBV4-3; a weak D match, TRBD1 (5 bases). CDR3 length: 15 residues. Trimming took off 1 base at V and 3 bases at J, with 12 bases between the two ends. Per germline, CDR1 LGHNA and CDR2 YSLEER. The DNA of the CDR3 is TGCGCCAGCAGCCAAGCCTCGGGGGGGGACTATGGCTACACCTTC. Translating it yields CASSQASGGDYGYTF.

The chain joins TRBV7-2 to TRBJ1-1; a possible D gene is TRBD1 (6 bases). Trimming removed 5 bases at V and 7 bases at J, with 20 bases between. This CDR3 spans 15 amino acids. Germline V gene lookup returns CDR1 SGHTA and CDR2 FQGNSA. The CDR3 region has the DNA TGTGCCAGCAGCCCTAAACAGGGAGGGGGGCTTGAAGCTTTCTTT. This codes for CASSPKQGGGLEAFF. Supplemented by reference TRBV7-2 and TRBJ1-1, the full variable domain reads GAGVSQSPSNKVTEKGKDVELRCDPISGHTALYWYRQSLGQGLEFLIYFQGNSAPDKSGLPSDRFSAERTGGSVSTLTIQRTQQEDSAVYLCASSPKQGGGLEAFFGQGTRLTVV.

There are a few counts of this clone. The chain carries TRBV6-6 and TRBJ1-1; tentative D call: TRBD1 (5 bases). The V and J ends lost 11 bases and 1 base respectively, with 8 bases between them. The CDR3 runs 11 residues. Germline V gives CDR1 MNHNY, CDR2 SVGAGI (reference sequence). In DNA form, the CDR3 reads TGTGCCGGGAGGGGGAACACTGAAGCTTTCTTT. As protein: CAGRGNTEAFF.

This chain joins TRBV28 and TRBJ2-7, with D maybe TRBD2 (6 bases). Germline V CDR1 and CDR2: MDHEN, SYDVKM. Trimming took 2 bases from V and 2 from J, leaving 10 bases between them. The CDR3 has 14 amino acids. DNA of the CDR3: TGTGCCAGCAGTTTAGGGGGGAGCACCTACGAGCAGTACTTC. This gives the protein CASSLGGSTYEQYF. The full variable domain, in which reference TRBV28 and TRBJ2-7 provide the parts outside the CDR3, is DVKVTQSSRYLVKRTGEKVFLECVQDMDHENMFWYRQDPGLGLRLIYFSYDVKMKEKGDIPEGYSVSREKKERFSLILESASTNQTSMYLCASSLGGSTYEQYFGPGTRLTVT.

The CDR3 DNA is TGCGCCAGCAGCTTGGGGGACTTGGGGAAACTGTTTTTT. It encodes CASSLGDLGKLFF. The V call is TRBV5-1, the J call TRBJ1-4, with D perhaps matching TRBD1 (5 bases). This CDR3 has 13 residues. V was cut by 0 bases and J by 11 bases, with 11 bases left in between. The germline gives CDR1 SGHRS, CDR2 YFSETQ.

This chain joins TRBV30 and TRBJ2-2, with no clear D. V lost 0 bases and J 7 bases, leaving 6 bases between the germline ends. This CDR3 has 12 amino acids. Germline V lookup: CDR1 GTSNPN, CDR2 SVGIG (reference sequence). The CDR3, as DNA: TGTGCCTGGAGTGTACGTCGCGGGGAGCTGTTTTTT. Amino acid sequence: CAWSVRRGELFF.

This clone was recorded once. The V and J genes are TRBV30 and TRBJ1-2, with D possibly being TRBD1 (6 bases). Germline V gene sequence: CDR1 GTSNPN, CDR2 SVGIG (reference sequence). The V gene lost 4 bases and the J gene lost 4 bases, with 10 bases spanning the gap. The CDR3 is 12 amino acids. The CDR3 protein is CAWIGGIYGYTF. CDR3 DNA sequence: TGTGCCTGGATAGGGGGAATCTATGGCTACACCTTC.

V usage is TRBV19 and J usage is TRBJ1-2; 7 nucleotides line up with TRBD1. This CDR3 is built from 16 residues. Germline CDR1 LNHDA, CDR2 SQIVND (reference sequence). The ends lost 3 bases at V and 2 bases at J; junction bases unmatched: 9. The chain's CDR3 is CASSIYGTVSNYGYTF. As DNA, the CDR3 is TGTGCCAGTAGTATCTACGGGACAGTATCCAACTATGGCTACACCTTC.

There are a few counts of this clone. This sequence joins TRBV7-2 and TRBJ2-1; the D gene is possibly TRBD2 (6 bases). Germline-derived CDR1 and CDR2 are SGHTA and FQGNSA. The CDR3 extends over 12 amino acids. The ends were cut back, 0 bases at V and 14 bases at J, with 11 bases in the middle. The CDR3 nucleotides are TGTGCCAGCAGCTTAGCTTGGGGGGAGGAGTTCTTC. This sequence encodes CASSLAWGEEFF.

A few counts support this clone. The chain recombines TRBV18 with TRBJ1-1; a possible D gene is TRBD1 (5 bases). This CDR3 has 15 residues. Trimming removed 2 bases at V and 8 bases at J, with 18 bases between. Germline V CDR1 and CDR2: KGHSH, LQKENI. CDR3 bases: TGTGCCAGCTCACCAAGGCTAGGGGAGTTAGGAGAAGCTTTCTTT. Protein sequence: CASSPRLGELGEAFF.

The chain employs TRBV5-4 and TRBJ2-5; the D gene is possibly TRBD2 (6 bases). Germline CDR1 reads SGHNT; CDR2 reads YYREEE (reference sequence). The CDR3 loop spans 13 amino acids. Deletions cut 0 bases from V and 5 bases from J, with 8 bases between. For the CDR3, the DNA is TGTGCCAGCAGCTTGGCAGGGAGGGAGACCCAGTACTTC. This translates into CASSLAGRETQYF.